This TCR beta chain emerged from a study of blood T cell repertoires in COVID-19. As for the study in general: From the United States, Italy and Spain came samples of acute and convalescent COVID-19. Sample material is recorded as cDNA or gDNA derived from T cells, B-cell-depleted T cells, or PBMCs.

Under the authors' procedure: Quantification of nucleated cells was approximated via reference gene primer amplification. Here immunoSEQ multiplex PCR was the method, and the copy in TCRdb shows in-frame clones only, minus some. V and J calls and clone size come straight from that table; D and trimming were deduced from the DNA. Among around 120,000 clones, more than 75% were seen once, and the ten largest hold less than 2%. V lost 1 base, J lost 9 bases, and 22 bases lay in between. This CDR3 contains 17 residues. From germline, CDR1 is SGHDN and CDR2 FVKESK. The source is a human donor in a cohort sampled during active COVID-19. The J gene is TRBJ2-1, the V gene TRBV14; TRBD2 is a possible D gene (7 bases). Source material: peripheral blood. This CDR3 reads CASSQVVGLGPRGEQFF. DNA of the CDR3: TGTGCCAGCAGCCAAGTCGTTGGACTAGGGCCCAGGGGTGAGCAGTTCTTC.